This section outlines one T cell receptor (beta chain) sequence together with its context. What it recognizes is unknown. The data derive from a study of T cell responses to AZD1222 COVID-19 vaccine. The study, taken as a whole, reports: Reports say nearly half of spike-specific TCRs go after unmutated variant regions. Possibly, clonal diversity was underestimated; donors were largely white British and included more females. Every sample of the repertoires postdated the peak T cell response.

Assay used: immunoSEQ multiplex PCR; TCRdb lists only in-frame clones, some missing. This table has 120,000 or so clones, about 87% appearing once. The V end lost 2 bases, the J end lost 0 bases, and 15 bases lay between the germline ends. Germline V CDR1 and CDR2: SGDLS, YYNGEE. This CDR3 is built from 17 residues. This chain connects TRBV9 to TRBJ2-1; maybe TRBD2 (5 bases). The receptor's source is an adult in good health. The specimen was peripheral blood, collected on day 0 of AZD1222 vaccination. The CDR3 sequence: CASSVTSFRSSYNEQFF. CDR3 bases: TGTGCCAGCAGCGTTACTAGTTTCAGAAGCTCCTACAATGAGCAGTTCTTC.